This T cell receptor (beta chain) came from a study of blood T cell repertoires in COVID-19. Study in general: Researchers got acute and convalescent COVID-19 samples from the United States, Italy and Spain. PBMCs, B-cell-depleted T cells, or T cells provided the cDNA or gDNA that made up the material.

Germline V gene data show CDR1 as SGHRS and CDR2 as YFSETQ. Trimming removed 2 bases at V and 4 bases at J, with 12 bases between. This CDR3 region has 14 residues. Original processing methods: Reference gene primer amplification yielded estimated nucleated cell counts. This table comes from immunoSEQ multiplex PCR, and its TCRdb copy is limited to in-frame clones, with some not included. V and J calls and clone size are those listed in that table; D and trimming were worked out from the DNA. The sample lists hundreds of thousands of clones; around 87% were seen once. The genes are TRBV5-1 and TRBJ2-5, with D perhaps matching TRBD1 (6 bases). The clonotype was recovered from a man in his 70s with acute or convalescent COVID-19. Sequencing input: peripheral blood. The DNA of the CDR3 is TGCGCCAGCAGCTTAGGACAGCCGGGAGAGACCCAGTACTTC. Translation: CASSLGQPGETQYF.